This entry lists 17 T cell receptor beta chains sequenced from one sample in a study of OX40 agonist ivuxolimab in advanced cancers. Only in-frame clones appear in the TCRdb table, and some are missing; sequencing was by immunoSEQ multiplex PCR. This table has tens of thousands of clones, 80% to 95% appearing once. The specimen comprised CD4+ or CD8+ T cells sorted from blood, sampled in a trial of the OX40 agonist ivuxolimab. The receptor set was obtained from an adult with an advanced solid tumor such as melanoma, head and neck, liver or kidney cancer.

V usage is TRBV6-5 and J usage is TRBJ2-3; the D is unclear. From germline, CDR1 is MNHEY and CDR2 SVGAGI. V was shortened by 2 bases and J by 1 base, with 10 bases between the two germline ends. CDR3 length: 15 amino acids. DNA for the CDR3: TGTGCCAGCAGTTACCTCCCGACGGGCACAGATACGCAGTATTTT. It specifies CASSYLPTGTDTQYF.

This clone came up a few times. The rearrangement uses TRBV6-1 and TRBJ2-5; weak D call: TRBD1 (6 bases). CDR1 and CDR2 (germline): MNHNS, SASEGT. V lost 6 bases, J lost 5 bases, and 16 bases lay in between. The CDR3 extends over 14 amino acids. The CDR3 here is CASRRTEGQETQYF. The DNA for the CDR3 is TGTGCCAGCAGGAGGACAGAAGGGCAGGAGACCCAGTACTTC.

The chain is built from TRBV5-1 and TRBJ2-7; no definite D call. V was pared by 1 base and J by 5 bases, with 10 bases between. This CDR3 has 13 amino acids. Germline CDR1 and CDR2: SGHRS and YFSETQ. CDR3 nucleotide sequence: TGCGCCAGCAGCTTGAGGCCCGCAGACGAGCAGTACTTC. This sequence encodes CASSLRPADEQYF.

The CDR3 is CASIPTGRDYGYTF. The CDR3 DNA is TGTGCCAGCATCCCGACAGGGCGGGACTATGGCTACACCTTC. This chain connects TRBV6-1 to TRBJ1-2; 7 bases align to TRBD1. The CDR3 length is 14 residues. The J segment lost 3 bases and the V segment lost 7 bases, leaving 8 bases of the junction unmatched. Germline V gene lookup returns CDR1 MNHNS and CDR2 SASEGT.

V is TRBV5-1 and J is TRBJ2-3, with 12 bases fitting TRBD2. CDR3 length: 18 amino acids. J was trimmed by 0 bases and V by 3 bases; bases with no gene match: 8. The germline gives CDR1 SGHRS, CDR2 YFSETQ. For the CDR3, the DNA is TGCGCCAGCAGCTCATGGACTAGCGGGGCCTCTAGCACAGATACGCAGTATTTT. Its translation is CASSSWTSGASSTDTQYF.

The genes are TRBV11-2 and TRBJ1-3; D is undetermined. CDR1 and CDR2 from the germline V gene are SGHAT and FQNNGV. This CDR3 spans 14 amino acids. The V end lost 5 bases, the J end lost 4 bases, and 12 bases lay between the germline ends. As DNA, the CDR3 is TGTGCCAGCAGCCTCCAAAGAGGGGGAAACACCATATATTTT. It is translated as CASSLQRGGNTIYF.

The chain links TRBV13 to TRBJ2-7; 9 nucleotides line up with TRBD2. CDR3 length equals 14 residues. CDR1 is PRHDT, CDR2 FYEKMQ, per germline (reference sequence). After removal of 3 bases from V and 0 bases from J, the junction contained 0 bases not matched to a gene. The CDR3 loop reads CASSFSGSSYEQYF. In DNA form, the CDR3 reads TGTGCCAGCAGCTTTAGCGGGAGCTCCTACGAGCAGTACTTC.

The rearrangement links TRBV27 to TRBJ2-7, with a tentative D call TRBD1 (8 bases). Germline CDR1 MNHEY, CDR2 SMNVEV (reference sequence). The V end lost 5 bases, the J end lost 7 bases, and 27 bases lay between the germline ends. The CDR3 sequence is 17 residues long. The CDR3, as DNA: TGTGCCAGCAGTAGCCCAGGGGGCGGGGGCCCCCCTCGGGAGCAGTACTTC. This sequence encodes CASSSPGGGGPPREQYF.

This chain links TRBV4-1 with TRBJ2-5; 8 bases are shared with TRBD2. CDR1 is MGHRA, CDR2 YSYEKL, per germline. Unmatched junction bases numbered 8, after V lost 0 bases and J lost 5 bases. The CDR3 extends over 16 amino acids. This chain's CDR3 is CASSQDVAGTVETQYF. CDR3 coding DNA: TGCGCCAGCAGCCAAGACGTAGCGGGGACCGTTGAGACCCAGTACTTC.

The chain is built from TRBV6-6 and TRBJ2-1; D not certain. In germline, CDR1 is MNHNY, CDR2 SVGAGI (reference sequence). CDR3 length: 15 residues. Between the trimmed V and J ends, which lost 4 bases and 4 bases, there was a span of 14 bases. Here the CDR3 DNA reads TGTGCCAGCAGTTCAGCCGTTGACGGGTACAATGAGCAGTTCTTC. Amino acid sequence: CASSSAVDGYNEQFF.

This chain uses TRBV6-6 with TRBJ1-5; D gene uncertain. Trimming pared 7 bases from V and 1 base from J, leaving 8 bases between. Germline V CDR1 and CDR2: MNHNY, SVGAGI (reference sequence). The CDR3 length is 13 residues. Written as DNA, the CDR3 is TGTGCCAGCACCCCAAGCAGCAATCAGCCCCAGCATTTT. Protein product: CASTPSSNQPQHF.

J is TRBJ2-3 and V is TRBV7-9; D unresolved. Germline V CDR1 and CDR2: SEHNR, FQNEAQ (reference sequence). V lost 5 bases and J 0 bases, leaving 9 bases between the germline ends. The CDR3 length is 14 residues. In DNA form, the CDR3 reads TGTGCCAGCAGCCCTCAACCCAGCACAGATACGCAGTATTTT. Its protein product is CASSPQPSTDTQYF.

This clone was seen a single time. The rearrangement links TRBV11-2 to TRBJ2-5; D is possibly TRBD1 (6 bases). V lost 5 bases and J 1 base, leaving 14 bases between the germline ends. Germline V gene data show CDR1 as SGHAT and CDR2 as FQNNGV. The CDR3 runs 15 residues. The CDR3: CASSPFRGSQETQYF. The CDR3, as DNA: TGTGCCAGCAGCCCATTTAGGGGGAGCCAAGAGACCCAGTACTTC.

CDR3 DNA: TGTGCCAGTAGTTCCCAGAGGGGTGCTTCCTACGAGCAGTACTTC. This codes for CASSSQRGASYEQYF. This rearrangement joins TRBV19 to TRBJ2-5; perhaps D is TRBD1 or TRBD2 (5 bases each). The J call may be incorrect, as the DNA end agrees better with TRBJ2-7. From germline, CDR1 is LNHDA and CDR2 SQIVND (reference sequence). This CDR3 region has 15 residues.

This clone was recorded only once. CDR3 sequence: CAWRQAGWNTEAFF. In nucleotides, the CDR3 is TGTGCCTGGAGGCAGGCAGGGTGGAACACTGAAGCTTTCTTT. The rearrangement joins TRBV30 to TRBJ1-1, with D possibly TRBD1 on 5 matching bases. Trimming took 3 bases from V and 1 from J, leaving 12 bases between them. The CDR3 spans 14 residues. Germline V CDR1 and CDR2: GTSNPN, SVGIG (reference sequence).

Comments on this clone: The same CDR3 can be traced to other DNA sequences in this sample. The V call is TRBV6-1, the J call TRBJ1-6; D uncertain. V lost 3 bases and J lost 9, with 9 bases in between. In germline, CDR1 is MNHNS, CDR2 SASEGT. CDR3 length: 13 amino acids. The CDR3 region is CASSEERGSPLHF. The CDR3 DNA sequence: TGTGCCAGCAGTGAGGAACGAGGTTCACCCCTCCACTTT.

The chain joins TRBV11-3 to TRBJ2-1; 8 nucleotides agree with TRBD1. The CDR3 length is 18 residues. The germline V gene has CDR1 SGHNT and CDR2 YENEEA. J lost 0 bases, V lost 2 bases, and 9 bases had no gene match. The CDR3 here is CASSLRTGRSSSYNEQFF. In DNA form, the CDR3 reads TGTGCCAGCAGCTTACGGACAGGGAGGTCTAGCTCCTACAATGAGCAGTTCTTC.